Listed below are T cell receptor beta chains from one sample, sequenced in a study of T-cell reconstitution after alpha-beta-depleted transplantation in children. TCRdb recomputed calls from the PCR reads with MiXCR, one row per CDR3 protein. In the table there are approximately 340,000 distinct CDR3 sequences, around a tenth of which are singletons. Sequencing was performed on PBMCs from the stem cell graft donor, taken from the stem cell graft. These receptors were collected from a human donor who donated a stem cell graft to a child with acute lymphoblastic leukemia. CDR3s include the opening cysteine and the closing phenylalanine or tryptophan. The D gene is left open where the match is weak. Only some rows state a clone size, as once, few, many or a class for expanded clones.

TRBJ2-2 | TRBV3-1 | NA | few | CASSQESTANTGELFF | TGTGCCAGCAGCCAAGAATCCACAGCGAACACCGGGGAGCTGTTTTTT
TRBJ2-3 | TRBV5-6 | TRBD2 | few | CASQGLAGIFGSTDTQYF | TGTGCCAGCCAAGGACTAGCGGGAATTTTTGGGAGCACAGATACGCAGTATTTT
TRBJ2-7 | TRBV27 | TRBD1 | NA | CASSWGDRATYEQYF | TGTGCCAGCAGTTGGGGGGACAGGGCCACCTACGAGCAGTACTTC
TRBJ1-1 | TRBV27 | NA | NA | CASSNPENTEAFF | TGTGCCAGCAGTAATCCTGAGAACACTGAAGCTTTCTTT
TRBJ2-2 | TRBV7-9 | NA | few | CASSFGRTNTGELFF | TGTGCCAGCAGCTTCGGACGGACGAACACCGGGGAGCTGTTTTTT
TRBJ2-5 | TRBV15 | TRBD2 | few | CATSGGQLAEETQYF | TGTGCCACCAGCGGAGGCCAACTAGCGGAAGAGACCCAGTACTTC
TRBJ2-7 | TRBV12-3/TRBV12-4 | NA | NA | CASSWETDNYEQYF | TGTGCCAGCAGTTGGGAGACTGATAACTACGAGCAGTACTTC
TRBJ2-1 | TRBV30 | NA | NA | CAWSPVGSYNEQFF | TGTGCCTGGAGTCCGGTCGGGTCCTACAATGAGCAGTTCTTC
TRBJ1-1 | TRBV4-2 | NA | few | CASSQDGGKGTMNTEAFF | TGTGCCAGCAGCCAAGATGGAGGGAAGGGGACCATGAACACTGAAGCTTTCTTT
TRBJ2-7 | TRBV20-1 | NA | few | CSAGPYSYEQYF | TGCAGTGCTGGACCCTATAGCTACGAGCAGTACTTC
TRBJ2-7 | TRBV27 | NA | many | CASRTTGLRPGLESPSYEQYF | TGTGCCAGCAGAACGACAGGGTTACGACCGGGACTAGAAAGCCCCAGCTACGAGCAGTACTTC
TRBJ2-7 | TRBV20-1 | TRBD2 | NA | CSARDSWREGQFLDEQYF | TGCAGTGCTAGAGATTCCTGGCGGGAGGGCCAATTCCTGGACGAGCAGTACTTC
TRBJ1-1 | TRBV7-2 | NA | NA | CASSSGRRGEAFF | TGTGCCAGCAGCTCCGGGAGACGAGGGGAAGCTTTCTTT
TRBJ2-7 | TRBV7-9 | NA | NA | CASRPLTGSSYEQYF | TGTGCCAGCAGACCCCTGACGGGGAGCTCCTACGAGCAGTACTTC
TRBJ1-2 | TRBV20-1 | NA | many | CSARDQSYGYTF | TGCAGTGCCAGGGACCAGTCCTATGGCTACACCTTC
TRBJ1-2 | TRBV5-1 | NA | many | CASSFQDNYGYTF | TGCGCCAGCAGCTTCCAGGATAACTATGGCTACACCTTC
TRBJ2-7 | TRBV9 | NA | NA | CASSVGDGTYEQYF | TGTGCCAGCAGCGTAGGGGACGGGACCTACGAGCAGTACTTC
TRBJ1-3 | TRBV4-3 | NA | NA | CASSQDPGTVGSGNTIYF | TGCGCCAGCAGCCAAGACCCCGGGACGGTGGGCTCTGGAAACACCATATATTTT
TRBJ2-1 | TRBV5-1 | TRBD2 | NA | CASTYGLAGMDEQFF | TGCGCCAGCACCTACGGACTAGCGGGAATGGATGAGCAGTTCTTC
TRBJ2-7 | TRBV20-1 | NA | few | CSARDRFGYSYEQYF | TGCAGTGCTAGAGATCGATTTGGATACTCCTACGAGCAGTACTTC
TRBJ2-7 | TRBV27 | TRBD1 | many | CASSPFGTETYEQYF | TGTGCCAGCAGCCCATTCGGGACAGAGACCTACGAGCAGTACTTC
TRBJ2-2 | TRBV12-3/TRBV12-4 | TRBD2 | few | CASSPLAGVYTGELFF | TGTGCCAGCAGTCCCCTAGCGGGAGTATACACCGGGGAGCTGTTTTTT
TRBJ2-1 | TRBV4-2 | NA | few | CASRGLAYYNEQFF | TGTGCCAGCAGAGGGCTAGCATATTACAATGAGCAGTTCTTC
TRBJ2-4 | TRBV7-9 | NA | few | CASSLVWALAKNIQYF | TGTGCCAGCAGCTTAGTGTGGGCTTTAGCCAAAAACATTCAGTACTTC
TRBJ2-1 | TRBV6-2/TRBV6-3 | NA | few | CASSYSWGEYNEQFF | TGTGCCAGCAGTTACTCGTGGGGAGAGTACAATGAGCAGTTCTTC
TRBJ2-4 | TRBV12-3/TRBV12-4 | NA | NA | CASSFRGPLNIQYF | TGTGCCAGCAGTTTTCGGGGGCCTCTAAACATTCAGTACTTC
TRBJ2-7 | TRBV5-1 | NA | few | CASSLWSSDGEQYF | TGCGCCAGCAGCTTGTGGTCTAGTGACGGGGAGCAGTACTTC
TRBJ2-3 | TRBV4-1 | NA | NA | CASSQEERDTDTQYF | TGCGCCAGCAGCCAAGAGGAGAGGGACACAGATACGCAGTATTTT
TRBJ1-2 | TRBV20-1 | NA | few | CSASRGHYGYTF | TGCAGTGCATCCCGAGGTCACTATGGCTACACCTTC
TRBJ2-1 | TRBV20-1 | TRBD2 | many | CSAGEASGRVNEQFF | TGCAGTGCCGGGGAGGCTAGCGGGAGGGTTAATGAGCAGTTCTTC
TRBJ1-2 | TRBV10-3 | NA | few | CAISDGHPIYGYTF | TGTGCCATCAGTGATGGACACCCCATTTATGGCTACACCTTC
TRBJ2-7 | TRBV20-1 | TRBD1 | many | CSARSFGTGVEQYF | TGCAGTGCTAGATCATTCGGGACAGGGGTCGAGCAGTACTTC
TRBJ2-1 | TRBV12-3/TRBV12-4 | NA | many | CASSFSGVGEQFF | TGTGCCAGCAGTTTTTCAGGCGTAGGGGAGCAGTTCTTC
TRBJ2-3 | TRBV20-1 | NA | few | CSAPHRGLLLADTQYF | TGCAGTGCTCCCCACAGAGGCCTCCTCCTCGCAGATACGCAGTATTTT
TRBJ2-1 | TRBV20-1 | NA | few | CSARDQRKVINEQFF | TGCAGTGCTAGAGATCAACGGAAGGTCATCAATGAGCAGTTCTTC
TRBJ2-1 | TRBV3-1 | NA | few | CASSRGTPLSYEQFF | TGTGCCAGCAGCCGTGGAACGCCTCTCTCTTATGAGCAGTTCTTC
TRBJ2-7 | TRBV12-3/TRBV12-4 | NA | many | CASSLKAASEQYF | TGTGCCAGCAGTTTAAAGGCGGCGTCCGAGCAGTACTTC
TRBJ2-7 | TRBV9 | TRBD2 | few | CASSVESSGSPEQYF | TGTGCCAGCAGCGTAGAATCTAGCGGGAGCCCCGAGCAGTACTTC
TRBJ2-3 | TRBV15 | TRBD1 | NA | CATSRAQGGTDTQYF | TGTGCCACCAGCAGAGCCCAGGGGGGCACAGATACGCAGTATTTT
TRBJ1-5 | TRBV28 | NA | few | CASSLLRDQPQHF | TGTGCCAGCAGTTTATTGAGGGATCAGCCCCAGCATTTT
TRBJ2-5 | TRBV7-3 | TRBD2 | many | CASSFRGGKETQYF | TGTGCCAGCAGCTTCCGGGGGGGTAAAGAGACCCAGTACTTC
TRBJ2-1 | TRBV20-1 | TRBD2 | few | CSARPYETGGYNEQFF | TGCAGTGCTAGACCTTATGAGACGGGGGGCTACAATGAGCAGTTCTTC
TRBJ2-1 | TRBV6-1 | NA | few | CASRDSLGSYNEQFF | TGTGCCAGCAGAGACAGTCTCGGCTCCTACAATGAGCAGTTCTTC
TRBJ2-3 | TRBV20-1 | TRBD1 | many | CSAATGGAYPLDTQYF | TGCAGTGCGGCAACAGGGGGCGCATATCCCCTAGATACGCAGTATTTT
TRBJ2-2 | TRBV18 | TRBD2 | few | CASSPGTAGLPNTGELFF | TGTGCCAGCTCACCTGGCACAGCGGGATTACCGAACACCGGGGAGCTGTTTTTT
TRBJ1-1 | TRBV12-3/TRBV12-4 | NA | many | CASSLAYGEAFF | TGTGCCAGCAGTTTAGCGTACGGTGAAGCTTTCTTT